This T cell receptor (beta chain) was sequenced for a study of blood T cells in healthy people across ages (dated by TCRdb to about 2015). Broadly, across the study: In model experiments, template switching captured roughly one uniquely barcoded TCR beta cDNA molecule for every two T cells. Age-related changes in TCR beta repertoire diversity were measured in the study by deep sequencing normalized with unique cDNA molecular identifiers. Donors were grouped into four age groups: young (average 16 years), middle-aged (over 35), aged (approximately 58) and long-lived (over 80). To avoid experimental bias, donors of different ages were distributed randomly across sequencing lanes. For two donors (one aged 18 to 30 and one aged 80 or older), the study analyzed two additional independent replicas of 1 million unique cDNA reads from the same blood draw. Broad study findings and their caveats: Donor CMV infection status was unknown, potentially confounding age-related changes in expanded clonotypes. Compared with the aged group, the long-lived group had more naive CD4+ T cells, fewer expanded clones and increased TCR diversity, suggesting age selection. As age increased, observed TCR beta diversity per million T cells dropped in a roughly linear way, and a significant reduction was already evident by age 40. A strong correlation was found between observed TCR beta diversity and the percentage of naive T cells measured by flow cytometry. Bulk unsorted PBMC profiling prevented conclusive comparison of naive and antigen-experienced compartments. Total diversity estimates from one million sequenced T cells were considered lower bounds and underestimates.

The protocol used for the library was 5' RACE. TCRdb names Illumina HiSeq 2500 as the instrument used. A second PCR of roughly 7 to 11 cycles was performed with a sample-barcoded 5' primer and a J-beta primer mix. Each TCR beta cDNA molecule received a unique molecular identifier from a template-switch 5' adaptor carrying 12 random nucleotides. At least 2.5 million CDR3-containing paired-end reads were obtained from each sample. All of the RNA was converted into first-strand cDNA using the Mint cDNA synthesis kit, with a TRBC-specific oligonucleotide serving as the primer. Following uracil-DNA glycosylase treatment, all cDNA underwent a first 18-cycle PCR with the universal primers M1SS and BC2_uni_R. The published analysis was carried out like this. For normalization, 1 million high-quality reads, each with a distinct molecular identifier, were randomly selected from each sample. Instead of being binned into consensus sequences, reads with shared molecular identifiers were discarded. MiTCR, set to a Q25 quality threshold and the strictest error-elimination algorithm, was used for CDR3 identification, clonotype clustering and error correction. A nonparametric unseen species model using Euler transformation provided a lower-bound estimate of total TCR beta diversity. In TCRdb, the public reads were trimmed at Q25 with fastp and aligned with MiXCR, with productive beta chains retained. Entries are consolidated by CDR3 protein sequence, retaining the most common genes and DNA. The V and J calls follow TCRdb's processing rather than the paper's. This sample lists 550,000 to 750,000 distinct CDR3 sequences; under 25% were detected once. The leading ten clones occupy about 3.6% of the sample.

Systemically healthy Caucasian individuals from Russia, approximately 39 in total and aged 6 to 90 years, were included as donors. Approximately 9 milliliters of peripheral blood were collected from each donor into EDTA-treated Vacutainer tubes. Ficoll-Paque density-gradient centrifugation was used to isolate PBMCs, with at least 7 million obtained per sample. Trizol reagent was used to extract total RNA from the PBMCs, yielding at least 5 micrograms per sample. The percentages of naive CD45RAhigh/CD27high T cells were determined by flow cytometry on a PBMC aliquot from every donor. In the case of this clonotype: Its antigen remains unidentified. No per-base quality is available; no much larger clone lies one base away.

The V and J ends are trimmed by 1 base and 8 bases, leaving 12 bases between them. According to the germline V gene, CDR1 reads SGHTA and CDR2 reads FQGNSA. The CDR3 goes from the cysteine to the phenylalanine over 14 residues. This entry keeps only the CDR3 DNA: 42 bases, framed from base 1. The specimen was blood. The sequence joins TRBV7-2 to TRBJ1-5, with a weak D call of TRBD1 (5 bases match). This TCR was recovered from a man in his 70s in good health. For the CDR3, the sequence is CASSLVGPFKPQHF. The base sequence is TGTGCCAGCAGCTTAGTGGGGCCATTTAAGCCCCAGCATTTT.